This entry lists 5 T cell receptor beta chains sequenced from one sample in a study of blood T cell repertoires in COVID-19. The table came from immunoSEQ multiplex PCR; TCRdb's copy has only in-frame clones and leaves some out. The table has some 73,000 clones, over 75% seen once; the top ten hold 6% to 7.5%. The sequenced sample was peripheral blood. Source of these receptors: a human donor in a cohort sampled during active COVID-19.

The chain couples TRBV5-1 to TRBJ2-5; TRBD2 agrees at 16 bases. Trimming cost V 4 bases and J 1 base; bases outside gene matches: 7. Germline-derived CDR1 and CDR2 are SGHRS and YFSETQ. The CDR3 extends over 18 amino acids. The CDR3 region has the DNA TGCGCCAGCAGCCCAGGGACTAGCGGGGGGGCCGGCCAAGAGACCCAGTACTTC. Protein product: CASSPGTSGGAGQETQYF.

The chain is built from TRBV12-3 or TRBV12-4 and TRBJ1-1, with D uncertain. The length of the CDR3 is 13 residues. Trimming removed 3 bases from V and 5 bases from J, with 10 bases in between. The CDR3 spells CASSFTEGTEAFF. The CDR3 DNA is TGTGCCAGCAGTTTTACGGAGGGAACTGAAGCTTTCTTT.

The genes are TRBV7-2 and TRBJ2-3; TRBD2 matches 9 bases. The ends lost 1 base at V and 2 bases at J; junction bases unmatched: 4. The germline V gene has CDR1 SGHTA and CDR2 FQGNSA. This CDR3 contains 16 residues. The CDR3 reads CASSLGSGGFTDTQYF. The CDR3 region has the DNA TGTGCCAGCAGCTTAGGTAGCGGGGGCTTCACAGATACGCAGTATTTT.

This clone was observed a few times. V gene TRBV25-1 combines with J gene TRBJ1-2, with TRBD1 identical over 9 bases. CDR3 length: 15 residues. CDR1 is MGHDK and CDR2 is SYGVNS in the germline V gene. The junction had 5 bases not matched to a gene; V was cut back by 3 bases and J by 3 bases. CDR3 sequence (DNA): TGTGCCAGCAGTGAGACCACAGGGGGCTACTATGGCTACACCTTC. Its protein is CASSETTGGYYGYTF.

The count of this clone is one. The chain is built from TRBV12-3 or TRBV12-4 and TRBJ1-1, with a weak D call TRBD1 (5 bases). The CDR3 covers 13 residues. Trimming removed 5 bases at V and 7 bases at J, with 14 bases between. CDR3 amino acids: CASSPWRGGEAFF. The CDR3 bases are TGTGCCAGCAGTCCTTGGAGGGGAGGTGAAGCTTTCTTT.